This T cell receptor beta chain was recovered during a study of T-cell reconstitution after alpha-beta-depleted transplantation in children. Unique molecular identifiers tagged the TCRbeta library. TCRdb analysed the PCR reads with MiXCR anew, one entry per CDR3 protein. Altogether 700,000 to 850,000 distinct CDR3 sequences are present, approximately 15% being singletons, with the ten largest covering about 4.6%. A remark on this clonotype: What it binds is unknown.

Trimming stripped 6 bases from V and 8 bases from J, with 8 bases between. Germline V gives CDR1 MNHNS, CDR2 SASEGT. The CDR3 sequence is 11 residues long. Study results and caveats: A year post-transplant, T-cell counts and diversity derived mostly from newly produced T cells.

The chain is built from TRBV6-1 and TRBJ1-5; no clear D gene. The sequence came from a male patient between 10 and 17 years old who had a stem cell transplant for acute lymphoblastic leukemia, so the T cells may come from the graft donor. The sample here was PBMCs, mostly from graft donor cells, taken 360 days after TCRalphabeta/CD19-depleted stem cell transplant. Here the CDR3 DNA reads TGTGCCAGCAGACACACCGAGCCCCAGCATTTT. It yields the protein CASRHTEPQHF.